Included here is one TCR beta chain sequence, with context. Its antigen is unidentified. The junction had 8 bases not matched to a gene; V was cut back by 6 bases and J by 4 bases. The CDR3 runs 15 residues. Using a J-beta primer mix together with a sample-barcoded 5' primer, a second PCR was run for roughly 7 to 12 cycles. TCRdb ran MiXCR on the 5' RACE reads and lists one entry per CDR3 protein. Of about a million distinct CDR3 sequences in the sample, around 48% are singletons; the top ten hold over 10%. These data come from a study of blood T cells in healthy people across ages. Overall study results and limits: Older age went with lower TCR beta diversity per million T cells, in a roughly linear way.

Isolating PBMCs gave at least 6.5 million of these cells per sample. The V gene is TRBV12-3 or TRBV12-4, the J gene TRBJ1-4; TRBD1 matches at 7 bases. This TCR was recovered from a young man in good health. The material sequenced was blood. CDR3 DNA sequence: TGTGCCAGCAGCCTGACAGGGTCGGGTAATGAAAAACTGTTTTTT. Translating gives CASSLTGSGNEKLFF.